This T cell receptor beta chain was recorded in a study of Graves' ophthalmopathy and Graves' hyperthyroidism. Amplifying from RNA transcripts, the study obtained TCR beta CDR3 regions. The authors performed first-round RT-PCR with HTBI primers and then a second-round multiplex PCR. A single record per CDR3 protein comes from TCRdb applying MiXCR to the multiplex PCR reads. The sample lists approximately 480,000 distinct CDR3 sequences; approximately 15% were seen once. This clonotype was recorded many times. Germline V gene sequence: CDR1 MDHEN, CDR2 SYDVKM. The V gene end was trimmed by 8 bases and the J gene end by 2 bases; junction bases not matched to a gene: 5. The CDR3 sequence is 14 residues long.

This chain links TRBV28 with TRBJ1-5; 8 nucleotides line up with TRBD1. This TCR derives from a woman younger than 45 with Graves' ophthalmopathy. The specimen was blood. CDR3 region: CASLLTGGNQPQHF. The CDR3 DNA is TGTGCCAGCCTTTTGACAGGGGGCAATCAGCCCCAGCATTTT.